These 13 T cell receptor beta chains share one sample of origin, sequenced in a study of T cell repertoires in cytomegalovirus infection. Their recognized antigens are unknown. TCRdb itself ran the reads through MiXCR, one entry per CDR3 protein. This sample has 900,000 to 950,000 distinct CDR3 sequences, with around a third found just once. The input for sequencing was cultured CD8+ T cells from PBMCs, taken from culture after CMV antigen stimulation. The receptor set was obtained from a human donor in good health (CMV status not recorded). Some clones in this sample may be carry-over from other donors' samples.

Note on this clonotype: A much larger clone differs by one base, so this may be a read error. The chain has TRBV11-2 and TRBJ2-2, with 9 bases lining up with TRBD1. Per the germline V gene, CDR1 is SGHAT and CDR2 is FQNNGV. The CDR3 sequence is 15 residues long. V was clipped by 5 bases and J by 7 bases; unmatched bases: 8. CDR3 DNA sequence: TGTGCCAGCAGCGCCGGGACAGGGTACATCGGGGAGCTGTTTTTT. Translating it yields CASSAGTGYIGELFF.

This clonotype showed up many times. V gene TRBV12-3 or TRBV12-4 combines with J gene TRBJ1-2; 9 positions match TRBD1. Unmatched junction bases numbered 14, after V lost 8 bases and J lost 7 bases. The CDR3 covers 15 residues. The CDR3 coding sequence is TGTGCCAGCGGACAAGGGACAGGGCTACCGGTTGGCTACACCTTC. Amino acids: CASGQGTGLPVGYTF.

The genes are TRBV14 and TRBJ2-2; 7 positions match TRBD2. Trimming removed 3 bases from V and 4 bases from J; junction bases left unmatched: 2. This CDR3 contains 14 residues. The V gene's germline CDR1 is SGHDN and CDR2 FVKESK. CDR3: CASSQRGFTGELFF. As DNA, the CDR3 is TGTGCCAGCAGCCAGCGGGGGTTCACCGGGGAGCTGTTTTTT.

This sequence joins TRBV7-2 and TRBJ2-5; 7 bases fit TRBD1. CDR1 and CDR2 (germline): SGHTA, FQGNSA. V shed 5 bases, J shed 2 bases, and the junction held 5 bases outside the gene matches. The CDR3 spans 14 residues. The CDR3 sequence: CASSTTGSQETQYF. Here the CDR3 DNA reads TGTGCCAGCAGCACGACAGGGAGTCAAGAGACCCAGTACTTC.

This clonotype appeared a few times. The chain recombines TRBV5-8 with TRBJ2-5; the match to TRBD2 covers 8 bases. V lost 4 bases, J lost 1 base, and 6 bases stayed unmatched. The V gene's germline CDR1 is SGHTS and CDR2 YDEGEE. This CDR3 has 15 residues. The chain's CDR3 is CASSPGGGPQETQYF. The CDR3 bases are TGTGCCAGCAGCCCAGGCGGGGGGCCCCAAGAGACCCAGTACTTC. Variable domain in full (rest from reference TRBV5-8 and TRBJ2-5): EAGVTQSPTHLIKTRGQQATLRCSPISGHTSVYWYQQALGLGLQFLLWYDEGEERNRGNFPPRFSGRQFPNYSSELNVNALELEDSALYLCASSPGGGPQETQYFGPGTRLLVL.

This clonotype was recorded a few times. The CDR3 protein is CAIAERGDEQYV. Here the CDR3 DNA reads TGTGCCATCGCTGAGCGGGGGGACGAGCAGTACGTC. This chain links TRBV10-3 with TRBJ2-7, with TRBD2 identical over 9 bases. Germline CDR1 ENHRY, CDR2 SYGVKD. Trimming removed 8 bases from V and 5 bases from J; junction bases left unmatched: 4. CDR3 length: 12 amino acids.

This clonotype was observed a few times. The CDR3 DNA is TGTGCCAGCACGTTTGGAGATGAAAAACTGTTTTTT. This sequence encodes CASTFGDEKLFF. The chain couples TRBV6-6 to TRBJ1-4; D unclear. The germline gives CDR1 MNHNY, CDR2 SVGAGI (reference sequence). Trimming cost V 7 bases and J 6 bases, with 9 bases left between them. The CDR3 length is 12 residues.

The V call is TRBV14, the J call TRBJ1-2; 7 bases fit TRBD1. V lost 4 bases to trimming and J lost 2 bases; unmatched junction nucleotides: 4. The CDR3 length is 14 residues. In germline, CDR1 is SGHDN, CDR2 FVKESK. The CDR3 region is CASSPGQMNYGYTF. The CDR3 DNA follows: TGTGCCAGCAGCCCGGGACAGATGAACTATGGCTACACCTTC.

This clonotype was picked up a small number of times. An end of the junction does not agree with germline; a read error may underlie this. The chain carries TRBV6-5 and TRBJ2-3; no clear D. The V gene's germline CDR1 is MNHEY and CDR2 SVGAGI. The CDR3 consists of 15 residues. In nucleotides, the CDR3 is TGTGCCAGCACTTACCCGAATACTAGCACAGATACGCAGTATTTT. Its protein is CASTYPNTSTDTQYF.

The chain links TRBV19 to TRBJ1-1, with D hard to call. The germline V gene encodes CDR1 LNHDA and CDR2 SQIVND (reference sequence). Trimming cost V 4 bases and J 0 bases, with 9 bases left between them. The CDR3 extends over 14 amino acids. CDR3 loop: CASSNFGVNTEAFF. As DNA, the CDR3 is TGTGCCAGTAGTAACTTTGGGGTGAACACTGAAGCTTTCTTT.

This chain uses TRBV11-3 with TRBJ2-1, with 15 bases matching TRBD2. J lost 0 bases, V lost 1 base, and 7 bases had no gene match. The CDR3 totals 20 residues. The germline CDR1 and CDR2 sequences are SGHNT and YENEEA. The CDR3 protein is CASSLVGLAGGLNSYNEQFF. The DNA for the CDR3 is TGTGCCAGCAGCTTAGTGGGACTAGCGGGGGGCTTGAACTCCTACAATGAGCAGTTCTTC.

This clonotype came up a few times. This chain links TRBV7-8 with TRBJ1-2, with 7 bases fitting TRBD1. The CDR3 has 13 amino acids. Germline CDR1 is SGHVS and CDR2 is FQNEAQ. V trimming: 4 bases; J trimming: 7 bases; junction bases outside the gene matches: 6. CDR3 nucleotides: TGTGCCAGCAGCTCCCGGGACAGATCTGGCTACACCTTC. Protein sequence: CASSSRDRSGYTF.

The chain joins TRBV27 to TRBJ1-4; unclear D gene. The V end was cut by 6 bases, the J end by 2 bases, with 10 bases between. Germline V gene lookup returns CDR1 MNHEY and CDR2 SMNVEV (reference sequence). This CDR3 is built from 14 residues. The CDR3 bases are TGTGCCAGCAGGATTGGGGTGACTAATGAAAAACTGTTTTTT. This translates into CASRIGVTNEKLFF.